The T cell receptor (beta chain) under discussion was sequenced for a study of blood T cells in healthy people across ages. CDR3 length: 16 amino acids. Germline loops: CDR1 SQVTM, CDR2 ANQGSEA. The V end was cut by 3 bases, the J end by 0 bases, with 15 bases between. For the second PCR, which ran for about 6 to 12 cycles, a sample-barcoded 5' primer and a J-beta primer mix were used. TCRdb analysed the 5' RACE reads with MiXCR anew, one entry per CDR3 protein. Seen here are hundreds of thousands of distinct CDR3 sequences, under 45% observed once, and the top ten hold roughly 18%. In this sample, this clonotype turned up many times.

The chain joins TRBV29-1 to TRBJ2-1; tentatively, D is TRBD1 or TRBD2 (6 bases each). Sequencing was carried out using blood. This receptor was taken from a man aged 55 to 70 in good health. The CDR3 DNA reads TGCAGCGTTGAGGCCGAAGGGGGGTCCTCCTACAATGAGCAGTTCTTC. Translation gives CSVEAEGGSSYNEQFF.